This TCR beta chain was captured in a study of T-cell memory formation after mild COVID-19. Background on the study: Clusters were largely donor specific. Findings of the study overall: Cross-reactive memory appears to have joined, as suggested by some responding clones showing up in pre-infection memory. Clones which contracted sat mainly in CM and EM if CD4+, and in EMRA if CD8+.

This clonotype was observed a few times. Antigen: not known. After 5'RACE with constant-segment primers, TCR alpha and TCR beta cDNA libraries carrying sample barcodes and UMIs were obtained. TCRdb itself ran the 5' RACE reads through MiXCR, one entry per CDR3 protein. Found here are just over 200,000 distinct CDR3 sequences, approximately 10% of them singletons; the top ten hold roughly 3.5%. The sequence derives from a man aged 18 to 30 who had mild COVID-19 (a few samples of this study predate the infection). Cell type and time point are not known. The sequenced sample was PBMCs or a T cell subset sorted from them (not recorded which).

The CDR3 loop reads CASSRQRLTDTQYF. The CDR3 DNA is TGTGCCAGCAGCCGACAGAGACTCACAGATACGCAGTATTTT. The V and J genes are TRBV7-2 and TRBJ2-3, with D possibly matching TRBD1 (5 bases). Trimming stripped 5 bases from V and 2 bases from J, with 11 bases between. The CDR3 sequence is 14 residues long. Germline V lookup: CDR1 SGHTA, CDR2 FQGNSA. Together with reference TRBV7-2 and TRBJ2-3, the CDR3 gives the full variable domain: GAGVSQSPSNKVTEKGKDVELRCDPISGHTALYWYRQSLGQGLEFLIYFQGNSAPDKSGLPSDRFSAERTGGSVSTLTIQRTQQEDSAVYLCASSRQRLTDTQYFGPGTRLTVL.